This T cell receptor (beta chain) was sequenced during a study of T cell repertoires in cytomegalovirus infection. Across the study: HLA-C-restricted CMV epitopes, recently identified, and well-studied HLA-B-restricted ones were used by the study.

As regards this clonotype: The antigen is not known.

Per germline, CDR1 SGDLS and CDR2 YYNGEE. V dropped 0 bases and J dropped 3 bases, with 13 bases sitting between them. The CDR3 consists of 16 residues. Study results and caveats: Within the response measured ex vivo, HLA-C-restricted CMV-specific TCR beta clonotypes were dominant.

MiXCR was run by TCRdb on the reads, yielding one entry per CDR3 protein. The data show roughly 920,000 distinct CDR3 sequences, approximately 31% seen once. The chain joins TRBV9 to TRBJ2-1; D possibly corresponds to TRBD2 (6 bases). The material was cultured CD8+ T cells from PBMCs, obtained from culture after CMV antigen stimulation. The sequence was obtained from a human donor in good health (CMV status not recorded). Some clones in this sample may be carry-over from other donors' samples. CDR3: CASSVEVADIYNEQFF. DNA for the CDR3: TGTGCCAGCAGCGTAGAAGTAGCGGACATCTACAATGAGCAGTTCTTC.